Below, 8 T cell receptor beta chains from the same sample are listed, as sequenced in a study of regulatory T cells in long-lasting Graves disease. In building TCR beta libraries, iRepertoire HTBI primers were used together with Arm-PCR of CDR3 regions. TCRdb used MiXCR to reprocess the multiplex PCR reads, holding one entry per CDR3 protein. Among 550,000 to 600,000 distinct CDR3 sequences, about 16% were seen once, and the ten largest hold 12%. As for time point: newly diagnosed GD, antithyroid drugs for less than 3 months. Researchers made the TCR library from RNA that was extracted from PBMCs. A further study also used this sample, focusing on T cells in Graves' hyperthyroidism and ophthalmopathy.

Sequenced here: peripheral blood mononuclear cells (PBMCs), sampled at new diagnosis, from a patient treated with antithyroid drugs. The receptors stem from a man aged 18-30 years with Graves disease.

The CDR3 DNA reads TGTGCCAGTAGCCGGGAGGGGACGGAACAGCCCCAGCATTTT. Translating it yields CASSREGTEQPQHF. The chain employs TRBV19 and TRBJ1-5; D might be TRBD1 (5 bases). V was clipped by 6 bases and J by 7 bases, with 16 bases between them. CDR1 and CDR2 from the germline V gene are LNHDA and SQIVND (reference sequence). There are 14 residues in the CDR3.

This clonotype was seen a handful of times. This sequence joins TRBV2 and TRBJ1-2, with unresolved D. V was trimmed by 4 bases and J by 2 bases, leaving 5 bases between them. The V gene's germline CDR1 is SNHLY and CDR2 FYNNEI. The CDR3 sequence is 12 residues long. The CDR3 coding sequence is TGTGCCAGCAGTGCAGTGAACTATGGCTACACCTTC. Amino acids: CASSAVNYGYTF.

This clonotype has only a few counts. The V and J genes are TRBV11-2 and TRBJ1-3, with D unclear. The V gene lost 5 bases and the J gene lost 0 bases, with 17 bases spanning the gap. Germline assignment: CDR1 SGHAT and CDR2 FQNNGV. This CDR3 contains 17 residues. CDR3 protein: CASSPRPNLYSGNTIYF. CDR3 nucleotides: TGTGCCAGCAGCCCCCGTCCTAACCTCTACTCTGGAAACACCATATATTTT.

This clonotype showed up many times. The chain joins TRBV6-1 to TRBJ1-1; D not resolved. Trimming left V 7 bases short and J 0 bases short, with 6 bases between. The germline CDR1 and CDR2 sequences are MNHNS and SASEGT. This CDR3 region has 12 residues. CDR3 loop: CASKEVNTEAFF. CDR3 coding DNA: TGTGCCAGCAAAGAAGTGAACACTGAAGCTTTCTTT.

Only a few counts were recorded for this clonotype. This chain links TRBV10-3 with TRBJ2-1, with TRBD2 matching 10 bases. V was pared by 3 bases and J by 7 bases, with 6 bases of the junction left unmatched. The germline CDR1 and CDR2 sequences are ENHRY and SYGVKD. The CDR3 runs to 15 residues. CDR3 sequence (DNA): TGTGCCATCAGTGAACTAGCGGGAATTAGGAATGAGCAGTTCTTC. This sequence encodes CAISELAGIRNEQFF.

The table lists this clonotype with many counts. The chain carries TRBV20-1 and TRBJ2-7, with D maybe TRBD2 (6 bases). V lost 6 bases to trimming and J lost 4 bases, with 22 bases between them. The CDR3 is made up of 15 amino acids. The germline gives CDR1 DFQATT, CDR2 SNEGSKA (reference sequence). The CDR3 DNA sequence: TGCAGTGCCCCACCGGCCGGGGGTTCTGGGTACGAGCAGTACTTC. This sequence encodes CSAPPAGGSGYEQYF.

V is TRBV13 and J is TRBJ2-7; a possible D gene is TRBD2 (6 bases). CDR3 length: 15 amino acids. V was trimmed by 5 bases and J by 1 base, leaving 15 bases between them. CDR1 PRHDT and CDR2 FYEKMQ come from the germline V gene (reference sequence). CDR3 residues: CASSNVGGGSYEQYF. The DNA for the CDR3 is TGTGCCAGCAGCAATGTGGGGGGTGGATCCTACGAGCAGTACTTC.

CDR3 in DNA: TGCAGCGTTGTGGGGGGACAGGGAGCCCTAAACTATGGCTACACCTTC. Translating it yields CSVVGGQGALNYGYTF. The chain joins TRBV29-1 to TRBJ1-2, with TRBD1 identical over 9 bases. J lost 2 bases, V lost 4 bases, and 11 bases had no gene match. Per germline, CDR1 SQVTM and CDR2 ANQGSEA. The CDR3 contains 16 residues.